This T cell receptor (beta chain) was captured by sequencing in a study of early T cells in non-severe SARS-CoV-2 infection. Findings of the study overall: Comparison of clonotypes with VDJdb favored anti-spike CD8 responses while missing private and CD4 specificities.

Unique molecular identifiers were attached to individual cDNA molecules. TCRdb reprocessed the 5' RACE reads via MiXCR and lists one record per CDR3 protein. The data show tens of thousands of distinct CDR3 sequences, less than 20% seen once. Concerning this clonotype: Its antigen remains unknown.

CDR1 is LGHDT, CDR2 YNNKEL, per germline (reference sequence). The V gene end was trimmed by 0 bases and the J gene end by 4 bases; junction bases not matched to a gene: 4. The CDR3 runs 16 residues. V and J are TRBV3-1 and TRBJ2-1; 9 bases align to TRBD2. The sequenced sample was whole blood, obtained at baseline. This TCR was recovered from an adult who was a healthcare worker with PCR-confirmed SARS-CoV-2 infection or an uninfected control (not recorded which). The DNA of the CDR3 is TGTGCCAGCAGCCAAGATCCCAGCGGGAGGTACAATGAGCAGTTCTTC. As protein: CASSQDPSGRYNEQFF.